The 3 T cell receptor beta chains presented below share a single source sample, sequenced in a study of T cells in narcolepsy. Produced via immunoSEQ multiplex PCR; TCRdb's table is partial and in-frame only. Of just under 35,000 clones listed, around 80% are singletons. What was sequenced was memory (CD45RA-) CD4+ T cells from blood. The receptors derive from a human donor in good health.

The V and J genes are TRBV6-4 and TRBJ2-3; 11 positions agree with TRBD1. Germline V gene sequence: CDR1 MRHNA, CDR2 SNTAGT. The CDR3 sequence is 15 residues long. The V and J ends lost 6 bases and 4 bases, in that order; junction bases with no gene match: 6. The CDR3 loop reads CASSTGQGASDTQYF. The CDR3 DNA follows: TGTGCCAGCAGCACCGGACAGGGGGCTTCAGATACGCAGTATTTT.

The rearrangement uses TRBV5-1 and TRBJ2-1, with D unresolved. The germline CDR1 and CDR2 sequences are SGHRS and YFSETQ. V was pared by 0 bases and J by 1 base, with 11 bases between. The CDR3 sequence is 16 residues long. The CDR3 nucleotides read TGCGCCAGCAGCTTGGTCGGGCTCGGATCCTACAATGAGCAGTTCTTC. It codes for CASSLVGLGSYNEQFF.

This chain uses TRBV6-6 with TRBJ2-2; D is possibly TRBD1 (6 bases). CDR1 is MNHNY and CDR2 is SVGAGI in the germline V gene (reference sequence). The CDR3 loop spans 13 amino acids. With 6 bases removed from V and 7 bases from J, the gap between germline ends came to 12 bases. The DNA of the CDR3 is TGTGCCAGCAGCTTACAGGGTCACGGGGAGCTGTTTTTT. The encoded protein is CASSLQGHGELFF.